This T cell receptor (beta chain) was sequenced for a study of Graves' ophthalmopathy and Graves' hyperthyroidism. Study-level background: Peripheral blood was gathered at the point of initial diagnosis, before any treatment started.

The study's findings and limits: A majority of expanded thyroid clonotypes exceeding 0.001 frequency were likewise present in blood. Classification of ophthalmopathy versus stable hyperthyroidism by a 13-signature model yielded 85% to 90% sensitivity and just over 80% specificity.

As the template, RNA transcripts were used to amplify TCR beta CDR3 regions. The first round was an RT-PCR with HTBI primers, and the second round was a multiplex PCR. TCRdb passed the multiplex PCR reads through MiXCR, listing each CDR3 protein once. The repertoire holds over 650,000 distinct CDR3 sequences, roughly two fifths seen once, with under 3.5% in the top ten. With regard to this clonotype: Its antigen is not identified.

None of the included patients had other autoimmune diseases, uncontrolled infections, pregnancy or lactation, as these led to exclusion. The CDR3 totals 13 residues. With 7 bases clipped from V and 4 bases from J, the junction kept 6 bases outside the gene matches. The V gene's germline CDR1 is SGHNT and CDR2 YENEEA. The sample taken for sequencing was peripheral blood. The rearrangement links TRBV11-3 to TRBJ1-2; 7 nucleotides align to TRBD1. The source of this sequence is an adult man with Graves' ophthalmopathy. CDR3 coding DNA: TGTGCCAGCACGCGACAGGGAGGCTATGGCTACACCTTC. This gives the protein CASTRQGGYGYTF.